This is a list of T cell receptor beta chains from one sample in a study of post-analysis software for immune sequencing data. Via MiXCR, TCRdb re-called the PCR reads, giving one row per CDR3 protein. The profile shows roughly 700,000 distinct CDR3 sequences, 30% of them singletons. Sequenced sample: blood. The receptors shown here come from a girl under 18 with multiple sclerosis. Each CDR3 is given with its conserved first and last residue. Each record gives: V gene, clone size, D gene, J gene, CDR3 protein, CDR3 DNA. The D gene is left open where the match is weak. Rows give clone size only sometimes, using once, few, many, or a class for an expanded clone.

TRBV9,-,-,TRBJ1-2,CASSVGAAFYGYTF,TGTGCCAGCAGCGTAGGGGCAGCGTTCTATGGCTACACCTTC
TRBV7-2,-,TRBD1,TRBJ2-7,CASSLGSMGQGAYEQYF,TGTGCCAGCAGCTTAGGGAGTATGGGACAGGGGGCCTACGAGCAGTACTTC
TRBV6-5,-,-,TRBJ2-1,CASRLGGVSYNEQFF,TGTGCCAGCAGGTTGGGGGGAGTATCCTACAATGAGCAGTTCTTC
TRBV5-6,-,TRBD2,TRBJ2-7,CASSSYRVGTSDYEQYF,TGTGCCAGCAGCTCCTACAGGGTCGGGACTAGCGATTACGAGCAGTACTTC
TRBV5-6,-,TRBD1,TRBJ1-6,CASSLGGQVRNSPLHF,TGTGCCAGCAGCTTGGGGGGACAGGTTCGGAATTCACCCCTCCACTTT
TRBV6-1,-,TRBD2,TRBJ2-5,CASSPLGGGARLQETQYF,TGTGCCAGCAGCCCTCTGGGCGGGGGGGCTCGGCTCCAAGAGACCCAGTACTTC
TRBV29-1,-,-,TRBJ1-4,CSVTAAEKLFF,TGCAGCGTTACCGCGGCGGAAAAACTGTTTTTT
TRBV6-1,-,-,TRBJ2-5,CASSEGGATQYF,TGTGCCAGCAGTGAAGGAGGGGCGACCCAGTACTTC
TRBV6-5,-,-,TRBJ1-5,CASQPGSGQPQHF,TGTGCCAGCCAGCCGGGTTCGGGACAGCCCCAGCATTTT
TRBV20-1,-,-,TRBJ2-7,CSATPVDYEQYF,TGCAGTGCCACTCCGGTAGACTACGAGCAGTACTTC
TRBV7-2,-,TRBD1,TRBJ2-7,CASSSSGQLRWNTGEQYF,TGTGCCAGCAGCTCATCGGGACAGCTAAGGTGGAACACCGGGGAGCAGTACTTC
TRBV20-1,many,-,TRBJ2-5,CSARDGRRGFQETQYF,TGCAGTGCTAGAGATGGGCGGAGGGGGTTCCAAGAGACCCAGTACTTC
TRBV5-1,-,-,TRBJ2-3,CASSPRDRSWTDTQYF,TGCGCCAGCAGCCCGAGAGACAGGAGTTGGACAGATACGCAGTATTTT
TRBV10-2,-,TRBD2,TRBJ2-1,CASKGLAGTYNEQFF,TGCGCCAGCAAAGGACTAGCGGGGACCTACAATGAGCAGTTCTTC
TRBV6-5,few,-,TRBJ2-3,CASSYGTTDTQYF,TGTGCCAGCAGTTACGGCACCACAGATACGCAGTATTTT
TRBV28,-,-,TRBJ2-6,CASSFPPLGTVSGANVPTF,TGTGCCAGCAGTTTCCCTCCCCTGGGTACAGTCTCTGGGGCCAACGTCCCGACTTTC
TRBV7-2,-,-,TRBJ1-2,CASSNRVGYTF,TGTGCCAGCAGCAACAGGGTCGGCTACACCTTC
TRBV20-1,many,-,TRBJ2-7,CSATPSSYEQYF,TGCAGTGCCACCCCTAGCTCCTACGAGCAGTACTTC
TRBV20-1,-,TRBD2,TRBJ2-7,CSAGLAGGYEQYF,TGCAGTGCTGGACTAGCGGGAGGGTACGAGCAGTACTTC
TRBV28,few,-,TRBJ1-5,CASSGGGGFQPQHF,TGTGCCAGCAGTGGGGGGGGAGGGTTTCAGCCCCAGCATTTT